These 17 T cell receptor beta chains came from one sample sequenced in a study of shared clonotypes between healthy human individuals (dated by TCRdb to the early 2020s). The library was obtained by the immunoSEQ multiplex PCR assay. Sourced from immuneACCESS, this table was stored by TCRdb with only in-frame sequences that have V and J called. A share of the clones is absent; for the studies checked, an unresolved V gene accounts for under half, and the remainder has no known explanation. The sample includes some 1.5 million clones, with over 95% observed a single time. The top ten clonotypes cover roughly 1.2% of the sample. Sequencing input: naive CD4+ T cells sorted from blood. This sample's cell subset or site label indicates: CD45RA+ positively selected. These receptors were obtained from a man aged 30 to 45 in good health.

V gene TRBV25-1 combines with J gene TRBJ1-5; unclear D gene. The ends were cut back, 4 bases at V and 3 bases at J, with 13 bases in the middle. The CDR3 runs 15 residues. CDR1 MGHDK and CDR2 SYGVNS come from the germline V gene. CDR3 protein: CASSGQNSPNQPQHF. In DNA form, the CDR3 reads TGTGCCAGCAGTGGTCAAAACAGTCCCAATCAGCCCCAGCATTTT.

The V and J genes are TRBV5-6 and TRBJ1-4; D not resolved. Germline CDR1 and CDR2: SGHDT and YYEEEE. V lost 1 base and J lost 8, with 15 bases in between. The CDR3 loop spans 15 amino acids. CDR3 nucleotides: TGTGCCAGCAGCTTGTGGCCGGGAAGGAGGGAAAAACTGTTTTTT. Translated, it gives CASSLWPGRREKLFF. The variable domain in full, completed from reference TRBV5-6 and TRBJ1-4, reads DAGVTQSPTHLIKTRGQQVTLRCSPKSGHDTVSWYQQALGQGPQFIFQYYEEEERQRGNFPDRFSGHQFPNYSSELNVNALLLGDSALYLCASSLWPGRREKLFFGSGTQLSVL.

In its sample, this clone was seen a few times. The identical CDR3 is also encoded by other nucleotide sequences in the sample. V is TRBV18 and J is TRBJ2-5, with D perhaps given as TRBD1 or TRBD2 (5 bases each). Trimming stripped 1 base from V and 4 bases from J, with 7 bases between. Germline loops: CDR1 KGHSH, CDR2 LQKENI. The CDR3 has 13 residues. The DNA for the CDR3 is TGTGCCAGCTCACCACAGGGGAGAGAGACCCAGTACTTC. Its translation: CASSPQGRETQYF.

The V and J genes are TRBV6-6 and TRBJ2-7; a possible D gene is TRBD2 (5 bases). CDR3 length: 14 residues. V was clipped by 5 bases and J by 2 bases, with 13 bases between them. Germline V CDR1 and CDR2: MNHNY, SVGAGI (reference sequence). The CDR3 is CASSPSTGTYEQYF. Here the CDR3 DNA reads TGTGCCAGCAGTCCTTCGACGGGAACCTACGAGCAGTACTTC.

The rearrangement joins TRBV28 to TRBJ2-7; D gene unclear. This CDR3 has 15 amino acids. V was clipped by 8 bases and J by 1 base, with 18 bases between them. Germline assignment: CDR1 MDHEN and CDR2 SYDVKM. CDR3 residues: CASGEPRAQSYEQYF. Written as DNA, the CDR3 is TGTGCCAGCGGGGAACCTAGAGCCCAATCCTACGAGCAGTACTTC.

V usage is TRBV28 and J usage is TRBJ1-1; the D is unclear. V lost 8 bases and J 4 bases, leaving 20 bases between the germline ends. This CDR3 is 15 amino acids long. The germline V gene has CDR1 MDHEN and CDR2 SYDVKM. The CDR3 DNA reads as TGTGCCAGCGGGAAGATTTGGGTACATGGCACTGAAGCTTTCTTT. Encoded protein: CASGKIWVHGTEAFF.

This clone showed up just once. The chain couples TRBV4-2 to TRBJ2-2; TRBD1 might be the D (7 bases). Germline V gene lookup returns CDR1 LGHNA and CDR2 YNFKEQ. CDR3 length equals 15 residues. V was clipped by 4 bases and J by 4 bases, with 13 bases between them. CDR3 region: CASSRPGGSTGELFF. The CDR3 DNA reads TGTGCCAGCAGCCGGCCAGGGGGGAGCACCGGGGAGCTGTTTTTT.

The table lists this clone with a count of one. The V gene is TRBV5-1, the J gene TRBJ1-4, with D possibly matching TRBD1 (6 bases). This CDR3 comprises 15 residues. The ends were cut back, 3 bases at V and 5 bases at J, with 14 bases in the middle. Per the germline V gene, CDR1 is SGHRS and CDR2 is YFSETQ. CDR3 sequence reads: CASSSTGIGNEKLFF. CDR3 coding DNA: TGCGCCAGCAGCTCCACAGGGATCGGGAATGAAAAACTGTTTTTT.

The chain combines TRBV9 with TRBJ1-4; possible D gene TRBD1, 6 bases. The germline V gene has CDR1 SGDLS and CDR2 YYNGEE. V lost 3 bases and J lost 7, with 13 bases in between. The CDR3 is 14 amino acids. For the CDR3, the DNA is TGTGCCAGCAGCGAGGGACATAAGCGTGAAAAACTGTTTTTT. As protein: CASSEGHKREKLFF.

The chain couples TRBV7-2 to TRBJ2-5, with D tentatively TRBD2 (6 bases). The CDR3 loop spans 14 amino acids. V was clipped by 1 base and J by 4 bases, with 10 bases between them. Germline CDR1 reads SGHTA; CDR2 reads FQGNSA. The DNA for the CDR3 is TGTGCCAGCAGCTTAGGGGGGGTTATAGAGACCCAGTACTTC. This codes for CASSLGGVIETQYF.

The chain recombines TRBV18 with TRBJ2-1; D tentatively fits TRBD1 or TRBD2 (6 bases each). Trimming shortened V by 3 bases and J by 7 bases, and 13 bases separated the two germline ends. This CDR3 has 14 residues. Looked up from germline, CDR1 is KGHSH and CDR2 is LQKENI. The CDR3 region is CASSPLGGRNEQFF. The CDR3 nucleotides read TGTGCCAGCTCACCCCTCGGGGGCAGGAATGAGCAGTTCTTC.

The table lists this clone with a count of one. The rearrangement joins TRBV7-9 to TRBJ2-1; 9 bases fit TRBD2. The CDR3 is 19 amino acids. V was clipped by 1 base and J by 5 bases; unmatched bases: 15. Germline-derived CDR1 and CDR2 are SEHNR and FQNEAQ (reference sequence). CDR3: CASSLGGWMTSGKNNEQFF. In DNA, the CDR3 is TGTGCCAGCAGCTTAGGGGGGTGGATGACTAGCGGAAAAAACAATGAGCAGTTCTTC.

This chain uses TRBV10-3 with TRBJ2-2; the D call may be TRBD1 or TRBD2 (5 bases each). The germline gives CDR1 ENHRY, CDR2 SYGVKD. The CDR3 runs 17 residues. V dropped 0 bases and J dropped 2 bases, with 13 bases sitting between them. The CDR3 DNA is TGTGCCATCAGTGAGTCGATTGGGGGAGCAAACACCGGGGAGCTGTTTTTT. Encoded protein: CAISESIGGANTGELFF.

The table lists this clone with a few counts. The chain has TRBV2 and TRBJ2-4; the D gene is possibly TRBD1 (5 bases). The CDR3 is 18 residues long. CDR1 SNHLY and CDR2 FYNNEI come from the germline V gene. The germline V and J ends were trimmed by 3 bases and 1 base, with 19 bases remaining between them. The CDR3 protein is CASSDRPRVASAKNIQYF. In DNA form, the CDR3 reads TGTGCCAGCAGTGATCGACCCAGGGTAGCCTCCGCCAAAAACATTCAGTACTTC.

With respect to this clone: Other DNA sequences from this sample encode an identical CDR3 as well. This chain links TRBV19 with TRBJ2-7; D may be TRBD2 (6 bases). Germline V gene lookup returns CDR1 LNHDA and CDR2 SQIVND (reference sequence). The CDR3 contains 15 residues. The V gene lost 3 bases and the J gene lost 0 bases, with 12 bases spanning the gap. CDR3 sequence reads: CASSISGTLSYEQYF. The DNA of the CDR3 is TGTGCCAGTAGTATCTCCGGGACTCTCTCCTACGAGCAGTACTTC.

The table lists this clone with a count of one. This chain uses TRBV7-2 with TRBJ1-2; D is perhaps TRBD1 (5 bases). The CDR3 is 16 residues long. Germline CDR1 and CDR2: SGHTA and FQGNSA. V was shortened by 5 bases and J by 0 bases, with 16 bases between the two germline ends. The CDR3 DNA follows: TGTGCCAGCAGCCCAAGACAGCCAAGAGCTAACTATGGCTACACCTTC. This codes for CASSPRQPRANYGYTF. Supplemented by reference TRBV7-2 and TRBJ1-2, the full variable domain reads GAGVSQSPSNKVTEKGKDVELRCDPISGHTALYWYRQSLGQGLEFLIYFQGNSAPDKSGLPSDRFSAERTGGSVSTLTIQRTQQEDSAVYLCASSPRQPRANYGYTFGSGTRLTVV.

This CDR3 reads CASSPMGDPQRYGYTF. CDR3 in DNA: TGCGCCAGCAGCCCAATGGGGGACCCGCAGCGCTATGGCTACACCTTC. This chain uses TRBV5-1 with TRBJ1-2; a possible D gene is TRBD1 (5 bases). CDR1 and CDR2 from the germline V gene are SGHRS and YFSETQ. CDR3 length equals 16 residues. Between the trimmed V and J ends, which lost 4 bases and 4 bases, there was a span of 20 bases.